This is a list of T cell receptor beta chains from one sample in a study of blood T cell repertoires in COVID-19. TCRdb's copy holds only in-frame clones and misses some; the assay was immunoSEQ multiplex PCR. The sample has 150,000 to 180,000 clones, around 87% seen once. Input material: peripheral blood. These receptors came from a middle-aged woman with acute or convalescent COVID-19. CDR3s include the opening cysteine and the closing phenylalanine or tryptophan. The D gene is left open where the match is weak. Clone size is stated in some rows and not others, as once, few, many or a class when expanded.

clone_size	v_call	d_call	j_call	cdr3_nt	cdr3_aa
-	TRBV5-4	TRBD1	TRBJ1-1	TGTGCCAGCAGCAGGCGGGGACAGGTAACGACTGAAGCTTTCTTT	CASSRRGQVTTEAFF
-	TRBV2	-	TRBJ2-5	TGTGCCAGCAGGCCGCGGGACAGCCTCCAAGAGACCCAGTACTTC	CASRPRDSLQETQYF
-	TRBV30	-	TRBJ1-2	TGTGCCTGGAGGGACTCTATGTATGGCTACACCTTC	CAWRDSMYGYTF
-	TRBV29-1	-	TRBJ1-4	-	CSVGKGAVLFF
-	TRBV19	-	TRBJ2-7	TGTGCCAGTAGTCCCCCGTGGTCTGGCCCCTACGAGCAGTACTTC	CASSPPWSGPYEQYF
few	TRBV11-2	TRBD2	TRBJ2-2	TGTGCCAGCAGCCCTAGGGGCGGGAGCTTAGCCGGGGAGCTGTTTTTT	CASSPRGGSLAGELFF
-	TRBV5-6	TRBD1	TRBJ2-7	TGTGCCAGCAGCCTATTACCGGGACAGGGATCCTCCTACGAGCAGTACTTC	CASSLLPGQGSSYEQYF
-	TRBV5-1	-	TRBJ1-3	TGCGCCAGCAGCGTGGACGTTAGCTCTGGAAACACCATATATTTT	CASSVDVSSGNTIYF
-	TRBV5-6	-	TRBJ1-4	TGTGCCAGCAGCTTGTTGCGTGGAAAACTGTTTTTT	CASSLLRGKLFF
-	TRBV6-2/TRBV6-3	-	TRBJ2-7	TGTGCCAGCAGTTACCCCACCGGGACACCCTCCTACGAGCAGTACTTC	CASSYPTGTPSYEQYF
-	TRBV13	-	TRBJ2-1	TGTGCCAGCAGCCCAGGGGCCGGGCCCAGAGCGCGTGAGCAGTTCTTC	CASSPGAGPRAREQFF
-	TRBV5-1	-	TRBJ2-2	TGCGCCAGCAGCTTGCGATCTAGTGCGAACACCGGGGAGCTGTTTTTT	CASSLRSSANTGELFF
-	TRBV3-1/TRBV3-2	TRBD2	TRBJ2-3	TGTGCCAGCAGCCAATTAGCGGGGGGGCCGGGAGATACGCAGTATTTT	CASSQLAGGPGDTQYF
-	TRBV28	-	TRBJ2-1	TGTGCCAGCAGACCCGGGATTAGCTCCTACAATGAGCAGTTCTTC	CASRPGISSYNEQFF
-	TRBV25-1	-	TRBJ2-1	TGTGCCAGCAGTGAATCGGGGGTTCCCTACAATGAGCAGTTCTTC	CASSESGVPYNEQFF
-	TRBV5-1	TRBD1	TRBJ1-1	TGCGCCAGCAGACGGGGACAGGGAATGAACACTGAAGCTTTCTTT	CASRRGQGMNTEAFF
-	TRBV28	-	TRBJ1-5	TGTGCCAGCAGTAAAGAACAGGGAGTTTTCAATCAGCCCCAGCATTTT	CASSKEQGVFNQPQHF
few	TRBV3-1/TRBV3-2	-	TRBJ2-7	TGTGCCAGCAGACAAATTCCTCGGACAGATACAAAAACCTACGAGCAGTACTTC	CASRQIPRTDTKTYEQYF
-	TRBV2	TRBD1	TRBJ1-6	TGTGCCGGCCGGGACAGGAATAATTCACCCCTCCACTTT	CAGRDRNNSPLHF
-	TRBV9	-	TRBJ1-3	TGTGCCAGCAGCGTAGCCGGACAGCCTGGAAACACCATATATTTT	CASSVAGQPGNTIYF
few	TRBV19	-	TRBJ1-5	TGTGCCAGTAGTCAGGGGAGTCAGCCCCAGCATTTT	CASSQGSQPQHF
once	TRBV27	-	TRBJ2-7	TGTGCCAGCAGTTTAAGGCTGGGGAGGTCGCAGTCCGACGAGCAGTACTTC	CASSLRLGRSQSDEQYF
-	TRBV3-1/TRBV3-2	TRBD1	TRBJ2-2	TGTGCCAGCAGCCGACAGGGGGCGGCCACCGGGGAGCTGTTTTTT	CASSRQGAATGELFF
once	TRBV27	TRBD2	TRBJ2-2	TGTGCCAGCAGTTTATCGTCGACTAGCGGCCCCGGGGAGCTGTTTTTT	CASSLSSTSGPGELFF
-	TRBV4-2	TRBD1	TRBJ2-7	TGTGCCAGCAGCCAAGCCCTACGACAGGGGGGTTTTGGCGAGCAGTACTTC	CASSQALRQGGFGEQYF
once	TRBV11-3	-	TRBJ2-7	TGTGCCAGCAGCAACAGGGTACTCTACGAGCAGTACTTC	CASSNRVLYEQYF
-	TRBV6-5	TRBD1	TRBJ2-1	TGTGCCAGCAGTTACTCAAACACAGGGGGCTGGAATGAGCAGTTCTTC	CASSYSNTGGWNEQFF
-	TRBV5-8	TRBD1	TRBJ2-7	TGTGCCAGCAGCTTGCGGGACAGGGGACCCGAGCAGTACTTC	CASSLRDRGPEQYF
-	TRBV9	TRBD1	TRBJ2-5	TGTGCCAGCAGCGGAATGGATCTCGTGGGACAGGGGGCGCCGGAGACCCAGTACTTC	CASSGMDLVGQGAPETQYF
-	TRBV2	TRBD2	TRBJ2-1	TGTGCCAGCAGTGAATACGTGGGTAGCGGGGGCGAGCAGTTCTTC	CASSEYVGSGGEQFF
-	TRBV5-1	TRBD1	TRBJ1-3	TGCGCCAGCAGCTTAGAGACAGGGGTCAGCACCATATATTTT	CASSLETGVSTIYF
-	TRBV6-6	TRBD2	TRBJ2-7	TGTGCCAGCAGCGACGGACTAGCGGTCACATCCTACGAGCAGTACTTC	CASSDGLAVTSYEQYF
-	TRBV28	-	TRBJ1-1	TGTGCCAGCAGTTCCGCGAGGGGGGGACGTGTGAACACTGAAGCTTTCTTT	CASSSARGGRVNTEAFF
-	TRBV29-1	-	TRBJ2-7	TGCAGCGTTGAAGGACAGAACTACGAGCAGTACTTC	CSVEGQNYEQYF
-	TRBV27	-	TRBJ2-2	TGTGCCAGCAGCAAGCACGGCCAGGGGGGATCCGGGGAGCTGTTTTTT	CASSKHGQGGSGELFF
-	TRBV24-1	-	TRBJ2-2	TGTGCCACCAGTCTCAGTGCCCCCGGGGAGCTGTTTTTT	CATSLSAPGELFF
once	TRBV6-1	TRBD2	TRBJ2-3	TGTGCCAGCAGTGGACTAGCGGGGATGACAGATACGCAGTATTTT	CASSGLAGMTDTQYF